This T cell receptor (beta chain) originates from a study of shared clonotypes between healthy human individuals. The method was immunoSEQ multiplex PCR; TCRdb's version includes in-frame clones alone and lacks a portion of them. In the table there are about 470,000 clones, roughly 83% of which are singletons. Sequencing was carried out using PBMCs. The source is a woman between 40 and 50 years old in good health. Some clones in this sample may be carry-over from other donors' samples.

CDR3 sequence: CASVSSYNEQFF. CDR3 DNA sequence: TGTGCTTCAGTCAGCTCCTACAATGAGCAGTTCTTC. The chain couples TRBV6-1 to TRBJ2-1; no clear D. The CDR3 has 12 residues. Germline values: CDR1 MNHNS, CDR2 SASEGT.